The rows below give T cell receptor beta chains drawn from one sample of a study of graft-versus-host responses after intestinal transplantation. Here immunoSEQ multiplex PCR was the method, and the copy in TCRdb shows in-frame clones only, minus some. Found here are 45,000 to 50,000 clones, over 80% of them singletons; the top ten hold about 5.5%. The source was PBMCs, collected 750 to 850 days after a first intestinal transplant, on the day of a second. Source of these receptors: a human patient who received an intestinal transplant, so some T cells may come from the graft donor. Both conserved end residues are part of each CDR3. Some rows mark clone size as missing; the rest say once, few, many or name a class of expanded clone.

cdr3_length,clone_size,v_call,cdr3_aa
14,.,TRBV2,CASSEDRGINEQFF
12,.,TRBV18,CASSPRNNEQFF
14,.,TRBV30,CAQILGSRPNEQFF
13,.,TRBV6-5,CASRGTSHYEQYF
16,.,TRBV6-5,CASSSRGLAGAYEQYF
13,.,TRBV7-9,CAGVTGGRNGYTF
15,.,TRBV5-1,CASGTTDKAKNIQYF
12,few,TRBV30,CAWSDGSYEQYF
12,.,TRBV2,CASSPSDYGYTF
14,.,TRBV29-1,CSVAGSISDQPQHF
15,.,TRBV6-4,CASSDVGGSTDTQYF
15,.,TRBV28,CASSPPGGLGYGYTF